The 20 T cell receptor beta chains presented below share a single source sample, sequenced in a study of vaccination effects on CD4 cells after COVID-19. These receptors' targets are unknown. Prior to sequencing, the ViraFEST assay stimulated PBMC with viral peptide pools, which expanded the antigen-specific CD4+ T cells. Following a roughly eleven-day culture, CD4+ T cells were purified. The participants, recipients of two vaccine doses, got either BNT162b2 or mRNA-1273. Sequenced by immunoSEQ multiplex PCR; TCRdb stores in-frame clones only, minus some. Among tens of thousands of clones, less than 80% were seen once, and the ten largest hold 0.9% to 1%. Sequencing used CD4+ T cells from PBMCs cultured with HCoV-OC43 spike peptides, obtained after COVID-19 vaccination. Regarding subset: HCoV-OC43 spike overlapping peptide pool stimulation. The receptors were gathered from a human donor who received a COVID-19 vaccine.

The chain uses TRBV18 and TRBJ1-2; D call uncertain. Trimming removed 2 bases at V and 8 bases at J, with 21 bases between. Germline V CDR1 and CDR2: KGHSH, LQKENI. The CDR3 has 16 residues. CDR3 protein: CASSPVRSEGRVGYTF. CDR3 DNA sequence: TGTGCCAGCTCACCAGTTCGGTCGGAGGGTCGGGTAGGCTACACCTTC.

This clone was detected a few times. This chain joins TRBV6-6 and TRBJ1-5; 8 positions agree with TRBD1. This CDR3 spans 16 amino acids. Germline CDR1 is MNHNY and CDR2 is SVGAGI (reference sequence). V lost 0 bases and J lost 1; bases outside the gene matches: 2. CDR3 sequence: CASSYSRDRSNQPQHF. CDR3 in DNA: TGTGCCAGCAGTTACTCGAGGGACAGGAGCAATCAGCCCCAGCATTTT.

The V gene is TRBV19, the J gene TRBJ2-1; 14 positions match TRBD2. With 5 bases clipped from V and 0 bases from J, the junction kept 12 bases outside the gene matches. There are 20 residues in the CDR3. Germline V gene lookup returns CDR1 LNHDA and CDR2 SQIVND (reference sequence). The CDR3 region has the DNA TGTGCCAGTAGTCCCCGCCCCGGGACTAGCGGGGGCAGCTCCTACAATGAGCAGTTCTTC. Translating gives CASSPRPGTSGGSSYNEQFF.

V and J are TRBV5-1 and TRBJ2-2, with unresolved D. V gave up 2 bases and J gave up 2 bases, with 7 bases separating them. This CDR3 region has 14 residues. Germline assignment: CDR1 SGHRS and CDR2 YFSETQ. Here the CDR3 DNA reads TGCGCCAGCAGCTTCCAGGCAAACACCGGGGAGCTGTTTTTT. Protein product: CASSFQANTGELFF.

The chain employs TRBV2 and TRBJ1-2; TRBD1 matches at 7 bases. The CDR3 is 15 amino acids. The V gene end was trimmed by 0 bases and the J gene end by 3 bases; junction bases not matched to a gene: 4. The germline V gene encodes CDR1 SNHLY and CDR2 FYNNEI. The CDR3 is CASSEAGQDYYGYTF. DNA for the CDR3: TGTGCCAGCAGTGAAGCTGGACAGGACTACTATGGCTACACCTTC.

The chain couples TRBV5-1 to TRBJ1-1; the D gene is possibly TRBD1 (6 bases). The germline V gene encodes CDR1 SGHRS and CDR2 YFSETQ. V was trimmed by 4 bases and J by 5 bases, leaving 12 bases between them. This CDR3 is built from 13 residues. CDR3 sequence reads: CASSSQGFTEAFF. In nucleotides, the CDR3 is TGCGCCAGCAGCAGCCAGGGGTTTACTGAAGCTTTCTTT.

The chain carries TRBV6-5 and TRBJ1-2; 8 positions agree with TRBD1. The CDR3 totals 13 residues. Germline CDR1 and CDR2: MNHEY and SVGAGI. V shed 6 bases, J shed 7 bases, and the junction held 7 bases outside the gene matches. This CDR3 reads CASSLSRGLGYTF. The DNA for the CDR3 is TGTGCCAGCAGCCTCAGCAGGGGGCTTGGCTACACCTTC.

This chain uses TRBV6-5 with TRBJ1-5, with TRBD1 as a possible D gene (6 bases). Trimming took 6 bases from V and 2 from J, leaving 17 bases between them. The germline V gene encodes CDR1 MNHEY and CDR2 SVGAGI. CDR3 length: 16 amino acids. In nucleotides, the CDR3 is TGTGCCAGCAGATACAGGGTTGTAGAGGGCAATCAGCCCCAGCATTTT. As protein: CASRYRVVEGNQPQHF.

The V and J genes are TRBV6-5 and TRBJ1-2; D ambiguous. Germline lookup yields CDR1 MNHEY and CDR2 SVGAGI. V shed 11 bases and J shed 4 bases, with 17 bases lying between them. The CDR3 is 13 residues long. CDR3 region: CACEPRDGYGYTF. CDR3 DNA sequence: TGTGCCTGCGAGCCTCGTGACGGCTATGGCTACACCTTC.

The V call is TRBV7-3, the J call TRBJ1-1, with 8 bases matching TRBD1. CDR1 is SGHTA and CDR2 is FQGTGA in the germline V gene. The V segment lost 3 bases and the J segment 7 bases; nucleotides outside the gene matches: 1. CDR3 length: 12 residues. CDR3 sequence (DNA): TGTGCCAGCAGCTTCGACAGGGGTGAAGCTTTCTTT. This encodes CASSFDRGEAFF.

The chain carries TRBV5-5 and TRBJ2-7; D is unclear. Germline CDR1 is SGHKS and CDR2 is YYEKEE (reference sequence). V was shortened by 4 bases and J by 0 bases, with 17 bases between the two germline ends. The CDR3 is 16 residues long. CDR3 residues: CASSRALTVASYEQYV. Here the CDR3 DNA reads TGTGCCAGCAGCCGGGCCCTCACCGTCGCCTCCTACGAGCAGTACGTC.

The CDR3 here is CAISSTAGEYQPQHF. The CDR3 bases are TGTGCCATCAGCTCGACGGCCGGGGAATATCAGCCCCAGCATTTT. The chain uses TRBV10-3 and TRBJ1-5, with D unclear. The ends were cut back, 6 bases at V and 5 bases at J, with 17 bases in the middle. The CDR3 spans 15 residues. Germline values: CDR1 ENHRY, CDR2 SYGVKD.

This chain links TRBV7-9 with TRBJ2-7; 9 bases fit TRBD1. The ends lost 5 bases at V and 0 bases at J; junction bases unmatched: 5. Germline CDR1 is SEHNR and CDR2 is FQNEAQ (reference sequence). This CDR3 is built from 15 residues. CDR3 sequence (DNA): TGTGCCAGCAGCACAACAGGGGGCCCCTCCTACGAGCAGTACGTC. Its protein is CASSTTGGPSYEQYV.

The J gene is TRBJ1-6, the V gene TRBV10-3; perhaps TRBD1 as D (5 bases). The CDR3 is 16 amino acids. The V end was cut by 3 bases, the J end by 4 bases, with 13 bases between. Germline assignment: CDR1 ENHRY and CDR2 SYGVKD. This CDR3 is CAISDSGTVYNSPLHF. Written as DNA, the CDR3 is TGTGCCATCAGTGACAGTGGGACGGTATATAATTCACCCCTCCACTTT.

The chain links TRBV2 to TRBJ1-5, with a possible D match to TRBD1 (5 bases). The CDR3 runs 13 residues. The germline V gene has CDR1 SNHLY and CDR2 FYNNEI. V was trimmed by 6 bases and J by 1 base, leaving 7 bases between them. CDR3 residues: CASSRDSNQPQHF. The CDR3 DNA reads TGTGCCAGCAGCCGGGACAGCAATCAGCCCCAGCATTTT.

DNA of the CDR3: TGTGCCAGTAGTATTGAACATTACAATTCACCCCTCCACTTT. Its protein product is CASSIEHYNSPLHF. The chain has TRBV19 and TRBJ1-6; D is uncertain. The germline V gene encodes CDR1 LNHDA and CDR2 SQIVND (reference sequence). This CDR3 spans 14 amino acids. The V and J ends lost 3 bases and 7 bases respectively, with 10 bases between them. The full variable domain, with the rest looked up from reference TRBV19 and TRBJ1-6, is DGGITQSPKYLFRKEGQNVTLSCEQNLNHDAMYWYRQDPGQGLRLIYYSQIVNDFQKGDIAEGYSVSREKKESFPLTVTSAQKNPTAFYLCASSIEHYNSPLHFGNGTRLTVT.

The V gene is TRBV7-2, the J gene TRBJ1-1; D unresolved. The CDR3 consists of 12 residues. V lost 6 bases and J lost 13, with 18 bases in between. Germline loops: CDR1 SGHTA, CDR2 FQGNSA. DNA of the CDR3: TGTGCCAGCAGACAAGACATGGGGAGTCATTTCTTT. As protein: CASRQDMGSHFF.

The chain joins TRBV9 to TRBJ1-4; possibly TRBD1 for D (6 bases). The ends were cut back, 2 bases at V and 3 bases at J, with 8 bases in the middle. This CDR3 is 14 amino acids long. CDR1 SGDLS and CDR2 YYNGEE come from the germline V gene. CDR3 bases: TGTGCCAGCAGCGTCGCAGGGGCTAATGAAAAACTGTTTTTT. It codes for CASSVAGANEKLFF.

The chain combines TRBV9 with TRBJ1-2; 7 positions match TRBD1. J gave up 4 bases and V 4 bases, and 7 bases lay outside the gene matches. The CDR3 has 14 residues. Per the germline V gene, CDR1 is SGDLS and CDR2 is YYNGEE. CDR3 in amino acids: CASSPDRRGYGYTF. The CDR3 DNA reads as TGTGCCAGCAGCCCGGACAGGCGGGGCTATGGCTACACCTTC.

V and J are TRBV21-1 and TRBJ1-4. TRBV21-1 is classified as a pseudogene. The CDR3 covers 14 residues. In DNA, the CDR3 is TGTGCCAGCAGCAAAGGTAGGGGAGAGGAAAAACTGTTTTTT. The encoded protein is CASSKGRGEEKLFF.